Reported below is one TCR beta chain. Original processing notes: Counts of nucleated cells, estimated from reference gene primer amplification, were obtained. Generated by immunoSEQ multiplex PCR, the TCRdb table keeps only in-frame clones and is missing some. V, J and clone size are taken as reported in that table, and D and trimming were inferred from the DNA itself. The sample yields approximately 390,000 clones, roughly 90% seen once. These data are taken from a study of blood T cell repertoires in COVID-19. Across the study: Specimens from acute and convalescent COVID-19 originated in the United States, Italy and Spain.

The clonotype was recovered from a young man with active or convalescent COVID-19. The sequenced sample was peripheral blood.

The CDR3, as DNA: TGTGCCAGCTCACCACCAACTGGAGACTATGGCTACACCTTC. Translating it yields CASSPPTGDYGYTF. The chain uses TRBV18 and TRBJ1-2; D not certain. Deletions cut 0 bases from V and 3 bases from J, with 8 bases between. The CDR3 is 14 amino acids. CDR1 KGHSH and CDR2 LQKENI come from the germline V gene.